This TCR beta chain comes out of a study of post-analysis software for immune sequencing data. Overall study findings and caveats: With F measure, samples from one preparation batch clustered together strongly. With TRBV5-6, TRBV5-1 and TRBV20-1 included, 5 or 6 TRBV segments were more frequent in patients than in controls.

Each TCR beta cDNA library carried unique molecular identifiers. TCRdb passed the PCR reads through MiXCR, listing each CDR3 protein once. The table includes about 210,000 distinct CDR3 sequences, approximately 30% detected once. The CDR3 has 16 amino acids. In germline, CDR1 is LGHDT, CDR2 YNNKEL (reference sequence). The V gene lost 8 bases and the J gene lost 1 base, with 20 bases spanning the gap. To note about this clonotype: Its antigen is as yet unknown.

Sequencing input: blood. This chain uses TRBV3-1 with TRBJ1-1; possible D gene TRBD1, 6 bases. The source is a girl under 18 with multiple sclerosis. This CDR3 is CASEPPRGRGNTEAFF. The CDR3 DNA sequence: TGTGCCAGCGAACCCCCGAGGGGCAGGGGGAACACTGAAGCTTTCTTT.